The entry below describes one T cell receptor (beta chain). This record comes from a study of CD8 T cells in ankylosing spondylitis. CDR1 is KGHSH, CDR2 LQKENI, per germline. This CDR3 region has 15 residues. V lost 3 bases, J lost 0 bases, and 9 bases lay in between. From the 5' RACE reads, TCRdb called clonotypes with MiXCR, one entry per CDR3 protein. Among under 400,000 distinct CDR3 sequences listed, roughly 12% were seen once. The sample comprised blood, either unsorted or a sorted T cell fraction (not recorded which). The clonotype comes from a female donor with ankylosing spondylitis or in good health (not recorded which). The chain uses TRBV18 and TRBJ1-3; weak D call: TRBD1 (5 bases). CDR3 DNA: TGTGCCAGCTCACCGGCAGGGAACTCTGGAAACACCATATATTTT. As protein: CASSPAGNSGNTIYF.